This T cell receptor beta chain was retrieved from a study of cytomegalovirus exposure and HLA in healthy donors. Study-wide background: In a previous analysis, around 120 million unique TCR beta sequences were found from 150 million to 200 million T cells.

As regards this clone: Its antigen is not identified.

Study observations and caveats: The number of N-insertions in an Asian-associated ancestry cluster was reportedly below the roughly 700-donor mean in a later analysis. TRBV6-2, TRBV6-3 and some other V segments were excluded as indistinguishable.

The PCR was carried out with 60 Vbeta primers and 13 Jbeta primers. The protocol was immunoSEQ multiplex PCR, while the TCRdb copy is restricted to in-frame clones and leaves out a portion. The repertoire shows tens of thousands of clones; the top ten hold around 10%. In germline, CDR1 is SGHDT, CDR2 YYEEEE. J was trimmed by 0 bases and V by 1 base; bases with no gene match: 7. This CDR3 spans 17 amino acids. This clonotype was sampled from a man between 35 and 55 years old in good health and CMV-seropositive. The sample taken for sequencing was PBMCs. V is TRBV5-6 and J is TRBJ1-5, with 7 bases matching TRBD1. The CDR3 loop reads CASSLTGQLYSNQPQHF. The CDR3 DNA follows: TGTGCCAGCAGCTTGACGGGACAGCTTTATAGCAATCAGCCCCAGCATTTT.